This T cell receptor (beta chain) originates from a study of cytomegalovirus exposure and HLA in healthy donors. Study details: A data release that came early held around 85 million unique TCRs from HLA-typed donors. Study-wide results and caveats: In an earlier analysis, most TCR beta V segments were productive about 87% or about 30% of the time.

CDR1 SGDLS and CDR2 YYNGEE come from the germline V gene. Losses at the gene ends were 4 bases for V and 5 bases for J; bases not matched to a gene: 11. There are 17 residues in the CDR3. The PCR used 60 Vbeta and 13 Jbeta primers. Repertoires were generated with immunoSEQ multiplex PCR, while TCRdb's copy carries only in-frame clones and drops some. The data hold some 85,000 clones, with 65% to 85% observed a single time. As concerns this clone: Its antigen is still unknown.

This sequence originates from a woman between 50 and 59 years old in good health and CMV-seronegative. The chain combines TRBV9 with TRBJ2-1; TRBD2 matches at 11 bases. Sample: PBMCs. The CDR3 nucleotides are TGTGCCAGCAGCCCGGGACTAGCGGCTTTCCCCGACAATGAGCAGTTCTTC. Its translation: CASSPGLAAFPDNEQFF.